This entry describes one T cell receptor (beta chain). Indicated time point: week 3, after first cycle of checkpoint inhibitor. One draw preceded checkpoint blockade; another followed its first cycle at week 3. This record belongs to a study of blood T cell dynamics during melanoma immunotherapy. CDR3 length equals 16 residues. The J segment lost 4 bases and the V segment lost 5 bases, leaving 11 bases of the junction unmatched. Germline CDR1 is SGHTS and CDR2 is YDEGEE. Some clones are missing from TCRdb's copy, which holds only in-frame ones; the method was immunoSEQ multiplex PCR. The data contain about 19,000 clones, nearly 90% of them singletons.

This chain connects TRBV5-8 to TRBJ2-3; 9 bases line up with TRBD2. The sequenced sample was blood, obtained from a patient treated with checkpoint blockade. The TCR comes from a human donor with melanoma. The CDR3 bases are TGTGCCAGCAGACTTATGGGACTAGCAGAATCAGATACGCAGTATTTT. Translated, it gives CASRLMGLAESDTQYF.